This TCR beta chain was identified during a study of blood T cell repertoires in COVID-19. About the study: Specimens from acute and convalescent COVID-19 originated in the United States, Italy and Spain. Sources were T cells, B-cell-depleted T cells, or PBMCs; the material itself was cDNA or gDNA.

Germline values: CDR1 SEHNR, CDR2 FQNEAQ (reference sequence). The CDR3 loop spans 16 amino acids. Unmatched junction bases numbered 8, after V lost 3 bases and J lost 3 bases. As processed by the authors: Reference gene primer amplification in the assay estimated nucleated cell counts. The method was immunoSEQ multiplex PCR; TCRdb's version includes in-frame clones alone and lacks a portion of them. Clone size and the V and J calls come from that table; the DNA yielded D and trimming. The sample yields 200,000 to 250,000 clones, almost 90% seen once. The chain links TRBV7-9 to TRBJ1-5; TRBD1 matches at 7 bases. The sample consisted of peripheral blood. The source of this sequence is a woman aged 55-70 years with acute or convalescent COVID-19. The CDR3 DNA follows: TGTGCCAGCAGCTTGGAGGGACAGACCCACAATCAGCCCCAGCATTTT. Amino acids: CASSLEGQTHNQPQHF.